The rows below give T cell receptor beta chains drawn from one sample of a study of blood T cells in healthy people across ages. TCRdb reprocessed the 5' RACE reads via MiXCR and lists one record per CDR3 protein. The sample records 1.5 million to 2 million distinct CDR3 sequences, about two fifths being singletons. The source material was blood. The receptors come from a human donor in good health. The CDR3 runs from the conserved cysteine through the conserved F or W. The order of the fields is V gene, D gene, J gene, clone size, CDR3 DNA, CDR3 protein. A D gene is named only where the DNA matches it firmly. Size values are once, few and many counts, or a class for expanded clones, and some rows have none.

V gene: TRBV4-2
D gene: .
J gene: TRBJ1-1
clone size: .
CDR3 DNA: TGTGCCAGCAGCCAAGGGACGGATCGGAACACTGAAGCTTTCTTT
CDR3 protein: CASSQGTDRNTEAFF

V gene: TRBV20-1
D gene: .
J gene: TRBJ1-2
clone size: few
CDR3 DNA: TGCAGTGCTAGAGTCAGCGGTCCCTATGGCTACACCTTC
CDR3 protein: CSARVSGPYGYTF

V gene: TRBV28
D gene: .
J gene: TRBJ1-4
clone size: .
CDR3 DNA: TGTGCCAGCAGTTTATCTATCCAGGGCCGTAAGGAAAAACTGTTTTTT
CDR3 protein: CASSLSIQGRKEKLFF

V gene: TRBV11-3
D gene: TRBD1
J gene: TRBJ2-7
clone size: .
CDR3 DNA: TGTGCCAGCAGCGCTGACAGGGAAGGAAGGTACGAGCAGTACTTC
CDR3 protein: CASSADREGRYEQYF

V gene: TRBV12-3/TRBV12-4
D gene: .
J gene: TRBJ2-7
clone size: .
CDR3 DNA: TGTGCCAGCAGCATTACGGGGCTGGCGGGGTACGAGCAGTACTTC
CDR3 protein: CASSITGLAGYEQYF

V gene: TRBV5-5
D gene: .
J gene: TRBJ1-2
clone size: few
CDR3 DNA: TGTGCCAGCAGCTCCCTGGTGTCCGATTTGAATGGCTACACCTTC
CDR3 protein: CASSSLVSDLNGYTF

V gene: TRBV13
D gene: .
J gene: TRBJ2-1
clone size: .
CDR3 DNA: TGTGTCAGCAATTTCGGGGAAGGAGGCTCCTACAATGAGCAGTTCTTC
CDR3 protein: CVSNFGEGGSYNEQFF

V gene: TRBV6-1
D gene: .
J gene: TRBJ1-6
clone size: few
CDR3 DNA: TGTGCCAGCAATACAGGGACGGGGGGAGATTCACCCCTCCACTTT
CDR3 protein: CASNTGTGGDSPLHF

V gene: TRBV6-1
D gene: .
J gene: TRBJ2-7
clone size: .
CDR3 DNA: TGTGCCAGCAGTGAAGCGGCAGACTTCTCCTACGAGCAGTACTTC
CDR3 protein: CASSEAADFSYEQYF

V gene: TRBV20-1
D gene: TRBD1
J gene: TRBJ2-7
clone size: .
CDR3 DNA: TGCAGTGCCAGCCCCATCACCGGGACAGCCCCCTACGAGCAGTACTTC
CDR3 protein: CSASPITGTAPYEQYF